Following are 2 T cell receptor beta chains from one sample sequenced in a study of PD-1 blockade in classical Hodgkin lymphoma. Indicated time point: newly diagnosed, previously untreated cHL patient sample. Thawed PBMCs were the source of CD4+ T cells, purified by magnetic negative selection. TCRdb keeps only in-frame clones here, not all; method: immunoSEQ multiplex PCR. This sample yields approximately 27,000 clones, of which roughly 90% are seen a single time; about 0.33% belongs to the top ten. Input material: CD4+ T cells from blood. The origin of the receptors is a human donor with classical Hodgkin lymphoma.

V is TRBV4-2 and J is TRBJ2-7; 11 bases agree with TRBD2. Germline CDR1 and CDR2: LGHNA and YNFKEQ. V shed 2 bases and J 4 bases; nucleotides not matched to a gene: 4. The CDR3 has 15 residues. This CDR3 reads CASSQTSGRGYEQYF. CDR3 DNA sequence: TGTGCCAGCAGCCAAACTAGCGGGAGAGGGTACGAGCAGTACTTC.

The chain combines TRBV6-1 with TRBJ1-5, with 7 bases lining up with TRBD1. This CDR3 region has 15 residues. V lost 5 bases, J lost 2 bases, and 6 bases stayed unmatched. Germline V gives CDR1 MNHNS, CDR2 SASEGT. The CDR3 sequence: CASSITGDGNQPQHF. For the CDR3, the DNA is TGTGCCAGCAGTATCACAGGGGACGGCAATCAGCCCCAGCATTTT.